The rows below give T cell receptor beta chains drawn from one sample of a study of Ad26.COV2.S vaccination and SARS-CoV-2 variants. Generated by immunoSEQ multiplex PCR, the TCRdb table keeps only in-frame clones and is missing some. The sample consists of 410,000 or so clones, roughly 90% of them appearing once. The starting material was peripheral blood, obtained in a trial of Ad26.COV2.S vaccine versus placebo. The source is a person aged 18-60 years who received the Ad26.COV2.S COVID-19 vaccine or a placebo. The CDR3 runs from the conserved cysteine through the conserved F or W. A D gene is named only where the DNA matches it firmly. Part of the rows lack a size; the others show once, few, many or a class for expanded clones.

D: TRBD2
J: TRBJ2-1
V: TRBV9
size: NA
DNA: TGTGCCAGCAGCGTAGCCCCGCAGCGGGAGCGCAATGAGCAGTTCTTC
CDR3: CASSVAPQRERNEQFF

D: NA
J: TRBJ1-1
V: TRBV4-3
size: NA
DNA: TGCGCCAGCAGCCGAGATGCTGGTAACACTGAAGCTTTCTTT
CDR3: CASSRDAGNTEAFF

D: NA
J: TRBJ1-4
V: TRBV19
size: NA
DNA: TGTGCCAGTACCCCAAAGCGGATTAGCGAAAAACTGTTTTTT
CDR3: CASTPKRISEKLFF

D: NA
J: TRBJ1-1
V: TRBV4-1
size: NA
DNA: TGCGCCAGCAGCCAAGGTACGAGCACTGAAGCTTTCTTT
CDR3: CASSQGTSTEAFF

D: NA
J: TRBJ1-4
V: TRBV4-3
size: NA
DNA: TGCGCCAGCAGCCCAAACATCTGGGGGAGTCATGAAAAACTGTTTTTT
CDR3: CASSPNIWGSHEKLFF

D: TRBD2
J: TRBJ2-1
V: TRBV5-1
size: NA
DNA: TGCGCCAGCAGCTTGGGTACTAGCGAGAATGAGCAGTTCTTC
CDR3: CASSLGTSENEQFF

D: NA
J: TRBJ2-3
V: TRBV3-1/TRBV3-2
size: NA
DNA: TGTGCCAGCAGCCAAGTCGGGACCGGCACAGATACGCAGTATTTT
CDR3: CASSQVGTGTDTQYF

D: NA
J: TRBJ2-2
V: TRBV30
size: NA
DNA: TGTGCCTGGGCGCGCCTCGGGCTGACGGGCACCGGGGAGCTGTTTTTT
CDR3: CAWARLGLTGTGELFF

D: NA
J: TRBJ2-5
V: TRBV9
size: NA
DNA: TGTGCCAGCAGCGTAGCTACTTGGACCCGGGAGACCCAGTACTTC
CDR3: CASSVATWTRETQYF

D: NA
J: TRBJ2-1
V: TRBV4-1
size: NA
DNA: TGCGCCAGCAGCCAAGATCTCGCTCCCCATGAGCAGTTCTTC
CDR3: CASSQDLAPHEQFF

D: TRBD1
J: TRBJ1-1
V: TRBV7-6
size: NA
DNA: TGTGCCAGCAGCTTAGCGACCGGGACAGCAGCTATGAACACTGAAGCTTTCTTT
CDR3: CASSLATGTAAMNTEAFF

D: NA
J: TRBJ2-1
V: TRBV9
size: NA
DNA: TGTGCCAGCAGCGTAGAGGGGGGAGTAGCGGCAGCTTACAATGAGCAGTTCTTC
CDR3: CASSVEGGVAAAYNEQFF

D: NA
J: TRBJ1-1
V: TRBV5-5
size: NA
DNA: TGTGCCAGCAGCTTGTGGGGGACGTGGGGCACTGAAGCTTTCTTT
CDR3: CASSLWGTWGTEAFF

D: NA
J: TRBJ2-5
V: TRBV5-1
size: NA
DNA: TGCGCCAGCAGCGGGACATCAGAGACCCAGTACTTC
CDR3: CASSGTSETQYF

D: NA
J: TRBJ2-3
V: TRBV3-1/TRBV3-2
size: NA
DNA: TGTGCCAGCAGCCTGGCTAGCACAGATACGCAGTATTTT
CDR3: CASSLASTDTQYF

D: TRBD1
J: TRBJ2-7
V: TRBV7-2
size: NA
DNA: TGTGCCAGCAGCTTGTGGACAGGGACCTACGAGCAGTACTTC
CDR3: CASSLWTGTYEQYF

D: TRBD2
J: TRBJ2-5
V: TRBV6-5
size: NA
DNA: TGTGCCAGCAGTCGGACTAGCGGGAGTGCTGAGACCCAGTACTTC
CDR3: CASSRTSGSAETQYF

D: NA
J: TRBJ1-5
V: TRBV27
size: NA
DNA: TGTGCCAGAGACACCTCCAATCAGCCCCAGCATTTT
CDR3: CARDTSNQPQHF

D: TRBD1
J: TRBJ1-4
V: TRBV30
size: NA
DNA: TGTGCCTGGAGCCCTGGACAGGGTGAAAAACTGTTTTTT
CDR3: CAWSPGQGEKLFF

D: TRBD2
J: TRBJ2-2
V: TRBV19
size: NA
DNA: TGTGCCAGTAGCTGGGGACTATCCAACACCGGGGAGCTGTTTTTT
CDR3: CASSWGLSNTGELFF

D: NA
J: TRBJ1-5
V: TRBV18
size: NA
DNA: TGTGCCAGCTCACCACCCCAGGCAGGGTCTCATCAGCCCCAGCATTTT
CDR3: CASSPPQAGSHQPQHF

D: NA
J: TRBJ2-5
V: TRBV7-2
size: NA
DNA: TGTGCCAGCAGCTTGCAACAAGAGACCCAGTACTTC
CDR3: CASSLQQETQYF

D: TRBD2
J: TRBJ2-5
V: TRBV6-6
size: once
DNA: TGTGCCAGCAGACTAGCGGGAGCAACCGAGACCCAGTACTTC
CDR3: CASRLAGATETQYF

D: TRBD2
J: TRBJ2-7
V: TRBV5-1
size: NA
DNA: TGCGCCAGCAGCTCCGGGACTAGCGGTTACGAGCAGTACTTC
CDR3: CASSSGTSGYEQYF

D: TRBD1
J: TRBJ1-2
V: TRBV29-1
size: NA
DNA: TGCAGCGTGCGGGACAGGGATAACTATGGCTACACCTTC
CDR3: CSVRDRDNYGYTF

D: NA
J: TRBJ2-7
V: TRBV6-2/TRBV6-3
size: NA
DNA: TGTGCCAGCAGTTACTCGGGGGAGAGCTCCTACGAGCAGTACTTC
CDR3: CASSYSGESSYEQYF

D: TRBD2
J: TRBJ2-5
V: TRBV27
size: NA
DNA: TGTGCCAGCAGCCGACTAGCGGGAGAGGTTATGGGAGAGACCCAGTACTTC
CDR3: CASSRLAGEVMGETQYF

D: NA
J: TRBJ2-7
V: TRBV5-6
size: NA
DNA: TGTGCCAGCAGCGCCTCACACGGTGGCGAGCAGTACTTC
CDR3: CASSASHGGEQYF

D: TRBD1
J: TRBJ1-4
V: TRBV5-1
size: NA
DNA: TGCGCCAGCAGCACCGGACAGGGTAGTGGGGAAAAACTGTTTTTT
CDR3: CASSTGQGSGEKLFF

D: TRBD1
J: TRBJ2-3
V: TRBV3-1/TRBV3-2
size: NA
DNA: TGTGCCAGCAGCCACTTGACGGGACAGCTATCAGATACGCAGTATTTT
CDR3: CASSHLTGQLSDTQYF

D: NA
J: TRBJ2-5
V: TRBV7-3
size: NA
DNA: TGTGCCAGCAGCTTAGGTGGGGGTTTGGAGACCCAGTACTTC
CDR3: CASSLGGGLETQYF

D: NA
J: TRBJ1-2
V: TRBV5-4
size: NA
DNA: TGTGCCAGCAGCTTGGCCGGGCCTCCCTATGGCTACACCTTC
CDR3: CASSLAGPPYGYTF

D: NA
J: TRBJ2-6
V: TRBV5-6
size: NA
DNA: TGTGCCAGCAGGCTTCGGGCCTCTGGGGCCAACGTCCTGACTTTC
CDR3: CASRLRASGANVLTF

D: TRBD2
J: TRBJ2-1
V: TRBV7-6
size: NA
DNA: TGTGCCAGCAGCTTACGACTAGCGGGAGAAGGTGGTGAGCAGTTCTTC
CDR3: CASSLRLAGEGGEQFF

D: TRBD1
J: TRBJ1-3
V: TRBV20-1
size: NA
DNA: TGCAGTGCTGGGACAGGGTACGCCATATATTTT
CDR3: CSAGTGYAIYF

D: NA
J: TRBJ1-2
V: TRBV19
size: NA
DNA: TGTGCCAGTACCCTAGAGCGAGTATCCTATGGCTACACCTTC
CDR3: CASTLERVSYGYTF

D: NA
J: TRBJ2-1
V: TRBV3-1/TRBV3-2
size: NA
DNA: TGTGCCAGCAGCCAGGGGATTACACCCTACAATGAGCAGTTCTTC
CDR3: CASSQGITPYNEQFF

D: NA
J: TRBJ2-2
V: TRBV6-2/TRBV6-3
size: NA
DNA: TGTGCCAGCAGTTACTCGAGCGCCGGGGAGCTGTTTTTT
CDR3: CASSYSSAGELFF

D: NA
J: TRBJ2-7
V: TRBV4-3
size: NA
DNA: TGCGCCAGCAGCCAAGGTCCCCGGGGTTTCGCCGAGCAGTACTTC
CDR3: CASSQGPRGFAEQYF

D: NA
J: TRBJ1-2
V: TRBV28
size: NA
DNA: TGTGCCAGCAGTTTAGGGGGTCTGGGCTACACCTTC
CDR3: CASSLGGLGYTF

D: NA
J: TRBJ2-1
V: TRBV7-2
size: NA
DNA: TGTGCCAGCAGCTTAGGTGGAGTGGGGAACAATGAGCAGTTCTTC
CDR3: CASSLGGVGNNEQFF

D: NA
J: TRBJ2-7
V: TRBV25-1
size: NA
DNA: TGTGCCAGCAGCCCAGGGGCCCAAGCGGCTCGCGAGCAGTACTTC
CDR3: CASSPGAQAAREQYF

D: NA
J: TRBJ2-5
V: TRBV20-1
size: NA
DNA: TGCAGTGCTGGCAAAGGGGAGACCCAGTACTTC
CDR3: CSAGKGETQYF

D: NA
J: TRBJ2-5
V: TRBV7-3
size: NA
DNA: TGTGCCAGCAGCTTATCCGTTAGCCGCCAAGAGACCCAGTACTTC
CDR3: CASSLSVSRQETQYF

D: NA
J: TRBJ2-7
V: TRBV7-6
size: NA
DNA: TGTGCCAGCACCCAGTTGGAGGAACACGAGCAGTACTTC
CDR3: CASTQLEEHEQYF

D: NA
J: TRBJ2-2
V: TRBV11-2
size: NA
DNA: TGTGCCAGCAGCTTAATTGTCACCGGGGAGCTGTTTTTT
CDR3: CASSLIVTGELFF

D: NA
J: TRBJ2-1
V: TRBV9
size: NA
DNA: TGTGCCAGCAGCGTAGATATGGCGTCGCCCTACAATGAGCAGTTCTTC
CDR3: CASSVDMASPYNEQFF

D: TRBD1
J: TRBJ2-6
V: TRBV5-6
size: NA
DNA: TGTGCCAGCAGCTCACCGGGACAGGAACGCTCTGGGGCCAACGTCCTGACTTTC
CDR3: CASSSPGQERSGANVLTF

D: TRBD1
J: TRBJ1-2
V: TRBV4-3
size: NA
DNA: TGCGCCAGCAGCCAATGGCCGGGACAGCTAAATGGCTACACCTTC
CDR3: CASSQWPGQLNGYTF

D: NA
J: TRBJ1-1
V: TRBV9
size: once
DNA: TGTGCCAGCAGCGCCTCCCAGGTAACACTGGACACTGAAGCTTTCTTT
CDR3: CASSASQVTLDTEAFF

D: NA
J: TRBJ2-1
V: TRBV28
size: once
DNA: TGTGCCAGCGAAGGGGCCGTCCGGGGAGGTGAGCAGTTCTTC
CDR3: CASEGAVRGGEQFF

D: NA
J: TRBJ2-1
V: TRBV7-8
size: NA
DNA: TGTGCCAGCAGCTTAGGGACAGCAAACAATGAGCAGTTCTTC
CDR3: CASSLGTANNEQFF

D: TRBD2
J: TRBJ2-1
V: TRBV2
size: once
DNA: TGTGCCAGCAGGCGGGAGGGAGCCTACAATGAGCAGTTCTTC
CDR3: CASRREGAYNEQFF

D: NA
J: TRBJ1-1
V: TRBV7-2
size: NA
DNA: TGTGCCAGCAGCTTACAATGGGGGAACACTGAAGCTTTCTTT
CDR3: CASSLQWGNTEAFF

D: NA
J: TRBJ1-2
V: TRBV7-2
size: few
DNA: TGTGCCAGCAGCTTAAACCGGGGGGGTAATGGCTACACCTTC
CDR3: CASSLNRGGNGYTF

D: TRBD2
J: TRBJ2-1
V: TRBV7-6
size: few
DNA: TGTGCCAGCAGCGCTTCCCTGGGACTAGCGGGAGGGAATTATTTTAAGAATGAGCAGTTCTTC
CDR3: CASSASLGLAGGNYFKNEQFF

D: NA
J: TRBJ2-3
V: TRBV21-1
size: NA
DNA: TGTGCCAGCAGCAAGGGGGATACGCAGTATTTT
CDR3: CASSKGDTQYF